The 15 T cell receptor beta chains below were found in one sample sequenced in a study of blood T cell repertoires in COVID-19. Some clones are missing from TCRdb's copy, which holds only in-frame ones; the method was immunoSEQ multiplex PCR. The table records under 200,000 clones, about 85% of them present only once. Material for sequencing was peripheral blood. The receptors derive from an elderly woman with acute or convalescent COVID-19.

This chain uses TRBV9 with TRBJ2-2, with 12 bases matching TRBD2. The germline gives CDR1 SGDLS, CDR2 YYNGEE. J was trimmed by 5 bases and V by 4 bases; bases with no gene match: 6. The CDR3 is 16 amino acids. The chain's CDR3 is CASSPQGLAGTGELFF. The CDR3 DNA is TGTGCCAGCAGCCCTCAGGGACTAGCGGGTACCGGGGAGCTGTTTTTT. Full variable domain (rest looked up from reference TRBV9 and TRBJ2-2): DSGVTQTPKHLITATGQRVTLRCSPRSGDLSVYWYQQSLDQGLQFLIQYYNGEERAKGNILERFSAQQFPDLHSELNLSSLELGDSALYFCASSPQGLAGTGELFFGEGSRLTVL.

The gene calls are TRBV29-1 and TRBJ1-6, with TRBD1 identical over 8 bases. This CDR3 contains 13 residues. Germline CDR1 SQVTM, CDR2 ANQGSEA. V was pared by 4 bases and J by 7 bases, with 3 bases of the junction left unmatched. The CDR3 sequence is CSVGQGRNSPLHF. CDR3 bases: TGCAGCGTTGGACAGGGGAGAAATTCACCCCTCCACTTT.

The CDR3 region is CASSSSTGQGTEAFF. The CDR3 region has the DNA TGTGCCAGCAGCTCATCAACGGGACAGGGCACTGAAGCTTTCTTT. The chain employs TRBV9 and TRBJ1-1; TRBD1 agrees at 9 bases. The trim removed 4 bases at V and 4 bases at J, leaving 8 bases unmatched. The CDR3 is 15 amino acids. Germline assignment: CDR1 SGDLS and CDR2 YYNGEE.

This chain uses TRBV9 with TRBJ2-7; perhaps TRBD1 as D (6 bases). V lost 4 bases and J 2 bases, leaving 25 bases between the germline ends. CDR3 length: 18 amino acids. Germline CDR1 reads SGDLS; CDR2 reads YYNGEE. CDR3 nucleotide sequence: TGTGCCAGCAGCCCCCCCCCTTCTACACAGGGTCCAACCTACGAGCAGTACTTC. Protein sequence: CASSPPPSTQGPTYEQYF.

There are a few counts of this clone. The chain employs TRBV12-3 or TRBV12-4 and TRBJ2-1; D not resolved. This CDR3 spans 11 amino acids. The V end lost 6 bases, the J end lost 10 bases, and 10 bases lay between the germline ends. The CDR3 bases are TGTGCCAGCAGCCCTCGGCGGGAGCAGTTCTTC. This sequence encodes CASSPRREQFF.

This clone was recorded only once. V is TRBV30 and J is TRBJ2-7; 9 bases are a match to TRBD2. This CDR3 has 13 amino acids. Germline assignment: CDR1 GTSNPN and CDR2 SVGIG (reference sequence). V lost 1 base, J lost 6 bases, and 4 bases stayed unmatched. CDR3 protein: CAWSGGRDREQYF. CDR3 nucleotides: TGTGCCTGGAGTGGCGGGAGGGATCGCGAGCAGTACTTC.

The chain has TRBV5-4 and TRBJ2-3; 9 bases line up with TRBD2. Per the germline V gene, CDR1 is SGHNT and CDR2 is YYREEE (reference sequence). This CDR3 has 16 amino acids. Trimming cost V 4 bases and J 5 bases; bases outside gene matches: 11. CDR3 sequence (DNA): TGTGCCAGCAGCCCTAAGGGTGCGGGGGGGATAGATACGCAGTATTTT. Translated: CASSPKGAGGIDTQYF.

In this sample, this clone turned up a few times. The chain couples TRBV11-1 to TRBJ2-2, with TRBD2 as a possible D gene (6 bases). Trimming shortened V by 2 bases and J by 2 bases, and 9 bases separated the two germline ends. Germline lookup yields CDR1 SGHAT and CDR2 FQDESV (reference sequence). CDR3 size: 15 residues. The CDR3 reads CASSLLASNTGELFF. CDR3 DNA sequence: TGTGCCAGCAGCTTACTAGCGTCAAACACCGGGGAGCTGTTTTTT.

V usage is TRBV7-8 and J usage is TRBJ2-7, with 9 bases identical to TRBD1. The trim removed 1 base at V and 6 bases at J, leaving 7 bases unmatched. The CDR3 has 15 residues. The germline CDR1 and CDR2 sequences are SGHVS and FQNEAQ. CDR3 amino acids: CASSLVVGQGGEQYF. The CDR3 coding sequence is TGTGCCAGCAGCTTAGTTGTGGGACAGGGAGGCGAGCAGTACTTC.

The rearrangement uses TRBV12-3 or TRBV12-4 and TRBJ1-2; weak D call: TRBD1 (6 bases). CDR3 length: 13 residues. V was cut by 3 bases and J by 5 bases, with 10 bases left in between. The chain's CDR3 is CASSLGTRYGYTF. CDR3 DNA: TGTGCCAGCAGTTTGGGGACAAGATATGGCTACACCTTC.

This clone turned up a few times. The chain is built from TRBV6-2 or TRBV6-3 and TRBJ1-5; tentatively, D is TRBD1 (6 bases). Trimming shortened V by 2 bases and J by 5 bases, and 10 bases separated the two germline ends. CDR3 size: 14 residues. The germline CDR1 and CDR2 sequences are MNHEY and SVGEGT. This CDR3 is CASSYRTEHQPQHF. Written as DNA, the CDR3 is TGTGCCAGCAGTTACCGGACAGAACATCAGCCCCAGCATTTT.

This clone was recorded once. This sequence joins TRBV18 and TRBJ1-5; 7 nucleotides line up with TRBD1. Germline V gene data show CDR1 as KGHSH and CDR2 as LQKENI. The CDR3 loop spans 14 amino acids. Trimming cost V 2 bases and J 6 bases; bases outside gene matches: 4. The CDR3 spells CASSPDRAFQPQHF. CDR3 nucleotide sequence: TGTGCCAGCTCACCAGACAGGGCGTTTCAGCCCCAGCATTTT.

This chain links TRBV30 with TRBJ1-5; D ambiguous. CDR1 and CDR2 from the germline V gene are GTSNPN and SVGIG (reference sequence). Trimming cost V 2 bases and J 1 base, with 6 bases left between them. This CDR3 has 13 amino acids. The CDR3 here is CAWSSGSNQPQHF. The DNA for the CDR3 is TGTGCCTGGAGTTCGGGGAGCAATCAGCCCCAGCATTTT.

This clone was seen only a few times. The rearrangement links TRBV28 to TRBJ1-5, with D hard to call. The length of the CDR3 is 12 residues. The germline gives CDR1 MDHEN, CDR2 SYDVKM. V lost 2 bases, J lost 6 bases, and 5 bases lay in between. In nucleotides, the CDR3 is TGTGCCAGCAGTTTAAGCTTTCAGCCCCAGCATTTT. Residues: CASSLSFQPQHF.

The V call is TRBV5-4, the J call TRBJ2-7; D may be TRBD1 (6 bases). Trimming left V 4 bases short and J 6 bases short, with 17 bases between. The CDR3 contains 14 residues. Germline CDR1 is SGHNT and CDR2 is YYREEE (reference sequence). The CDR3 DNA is TGTGCCAGCAGCCTCACGGGCATACAGGGCGAGCAGTACTTC. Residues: CASSLTGIQGEQYF.